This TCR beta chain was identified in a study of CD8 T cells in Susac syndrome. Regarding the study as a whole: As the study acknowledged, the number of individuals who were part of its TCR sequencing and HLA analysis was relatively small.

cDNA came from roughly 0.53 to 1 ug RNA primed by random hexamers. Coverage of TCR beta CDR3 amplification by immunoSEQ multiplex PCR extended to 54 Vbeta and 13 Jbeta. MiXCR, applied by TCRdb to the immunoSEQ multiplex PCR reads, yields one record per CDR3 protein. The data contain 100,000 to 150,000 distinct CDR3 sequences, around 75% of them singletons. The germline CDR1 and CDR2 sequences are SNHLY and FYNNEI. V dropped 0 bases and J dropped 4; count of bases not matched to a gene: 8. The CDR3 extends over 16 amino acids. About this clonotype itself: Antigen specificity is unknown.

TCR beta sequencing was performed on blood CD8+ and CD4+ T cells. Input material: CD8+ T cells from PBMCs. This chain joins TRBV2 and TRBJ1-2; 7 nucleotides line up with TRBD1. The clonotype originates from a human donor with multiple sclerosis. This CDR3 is CASSEALGGAGYGYTF. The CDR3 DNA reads TGTGCCAGCAGTGAAGCCCTAGGGGGCGCGGGCTATGGCTACACCTTC.